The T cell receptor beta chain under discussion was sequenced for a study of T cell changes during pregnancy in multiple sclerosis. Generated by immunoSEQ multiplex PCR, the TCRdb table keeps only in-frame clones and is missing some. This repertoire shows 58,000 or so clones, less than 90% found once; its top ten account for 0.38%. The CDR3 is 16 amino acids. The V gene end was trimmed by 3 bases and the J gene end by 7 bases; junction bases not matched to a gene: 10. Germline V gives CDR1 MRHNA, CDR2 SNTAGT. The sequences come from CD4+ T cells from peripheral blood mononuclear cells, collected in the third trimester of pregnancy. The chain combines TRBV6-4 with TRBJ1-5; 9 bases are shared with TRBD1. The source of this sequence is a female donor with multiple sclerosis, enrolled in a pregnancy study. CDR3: CASSDLGQGSSQPQHF. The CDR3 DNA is TGTGCCAGCAGTGATTTAGGACAGGGGTCTTCCCAGCCCCAGCATTTT.